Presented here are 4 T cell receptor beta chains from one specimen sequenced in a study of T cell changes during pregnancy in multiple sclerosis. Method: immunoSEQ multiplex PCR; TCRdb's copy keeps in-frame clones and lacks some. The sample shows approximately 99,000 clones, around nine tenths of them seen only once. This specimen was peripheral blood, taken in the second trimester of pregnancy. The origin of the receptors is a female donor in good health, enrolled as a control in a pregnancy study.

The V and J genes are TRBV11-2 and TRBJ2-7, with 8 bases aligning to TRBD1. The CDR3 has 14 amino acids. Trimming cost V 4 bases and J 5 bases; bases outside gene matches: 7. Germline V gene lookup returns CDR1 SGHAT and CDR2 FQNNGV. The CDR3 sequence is CASSYRTGMDEQYF. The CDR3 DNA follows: TGTGCCAGCAGCTACCGGACAGGGATGGACGAGCAGTACTTC.

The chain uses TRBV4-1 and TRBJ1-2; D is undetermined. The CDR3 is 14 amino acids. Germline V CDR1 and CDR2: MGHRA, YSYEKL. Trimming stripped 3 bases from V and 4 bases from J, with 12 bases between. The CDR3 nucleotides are TGCGCCAGCAGCCATGAGGGTCGCCGCTATGGCTACACCTTC. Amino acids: CASSHEGRRYGYTF.

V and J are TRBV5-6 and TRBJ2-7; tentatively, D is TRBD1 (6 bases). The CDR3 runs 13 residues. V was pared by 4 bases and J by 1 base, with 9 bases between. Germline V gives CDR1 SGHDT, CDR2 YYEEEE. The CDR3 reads CASSRDRSYEQYF. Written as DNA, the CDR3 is TGTGCCAGCAGCCGAGACAGGTCCTACGAGCAGTACTTC.

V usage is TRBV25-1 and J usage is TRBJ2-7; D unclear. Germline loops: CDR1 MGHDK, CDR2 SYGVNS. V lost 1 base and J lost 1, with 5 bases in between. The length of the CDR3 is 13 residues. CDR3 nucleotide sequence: TGTGCCAGCAGTGAATCCAGGTCCTACGAGCAGTACTTC. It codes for CASSESRSYEQYF.